Listed here is a single TCR beta chain. These data come from a study of blood T cell repertoires in COVID-19. Study background: The study drew acute and convalescent COVID-19 samples from the United States, Italy and Spain.

Donors of Cohort 3 who recovered were those that had two negative PCRs, clearance, or symptom resolution. Produced via immunoSEQ multiplex PCR; TCRdb's table is partial and in-frame only. The repertoire includes roughly 380,000 clones, around 87% of them detected once, and 1.3% sits in the top ten. The CDR3 extends over 11 amino acids. Germline V gene lookup returns CDR1 GTSNPN and CDR2 SVGIG (reference sequence). Trimming cost V 8 bases and J 5 bases; bases outside gene matches: 4. The sample taken for sequencing was PBMCs or T cells enriched from blood (not recorded which). The V gene is TRBV30, the J gene TRBJ1-2; TRBD1 agrees at 8 bases. The origin of this receptor is a man aged 25 to 40 who had recovered from COVID-19. The CDR3 DNA reads TGTGCCCTGGACAGGGTATATGGCTACACCTTC. This codes for CALDRVYGYTF.